This entry describes one T cell receptor beta chain. The germline gives CDR1 KGHSH, CDR2 LQKENI. This CDR3 has 11 residues. V was cut by 3 bases and J by 7 bases, with 6 bases left in between. The data are from a study of shared clonotypes between healthy human individuals. The data were produced by immunoSEQ multiplex PCR, yet TCRdb's version contains in-frame clones alone and is incomplete. Of 550,000 to 850,000 clones in the sample, around 74% are singletons; the top ten hold 1.5% to 2%. Sequenced: memory CD4+ T cells sorted from blood. Subset denoted: CD45RA-negative fraction. The TCR was taken from a woman in her twenties or thirties in good health. The chain joins TRBV18 to TRBJ1-1; D ambiguous. The CDR3 loop is CASSPGLEAFF. CDR3 sequence (DNA): TGTGCCAGCTCACCTGGGCTTGAAGCTTTCTTT.